This section outlines one T cell receptor (beta chain) sequence together with its context. This entry comes from a study of blood T cell repertoires in COVID-19. Generated by immunoSEQ multiplex PCR, the TCRdb table keeps only in-frame clones and is missing some. This table has hundreds of thousands of clones, 87% appearing once. Trimming took 4 bases from V and 13 from J, leaving 20 bases between them. Germline V lookup: CDR1 SGHTA, CDR2 FQGTGA. CDR3 length: 13 amino acids. This TCR was recovered from a man younger than 35 with active or convalescent COVID-19. The sample comprised peripheral blood. The chain is built from TRBV7-3 and TRBJ2-7; D is perhaps TRBD1 (6 bases). CDR3 nucleotides: TGTGCCAGCAGCTCCTCAAGGGGGACGGGTAAATACTTC. Translated: CASSSSRGTGKYF.